The entry below gives a single T cell receptor (beta chain) sequence along with its context. Its specificity is not known. MiXCR, run by TCRdb on the RT-PCR reads, gives a single entry per CDR3 protein. The sample has about 540,000 distinct CDR3 sequences, around 13% seen once. The entry originates in a study of response to subunit inactivated influenza vaccine. Overall study findings and caveats: After each seasonal influenza vaccination, few new T cells are recruited, the authors suggested.

The germline gives CDR1 MNHEY, CDR2 SVGEGT. The CDR3 is 15 amino acids. The V gene lost 2 bases and the J gene lost 4 bases, with 14 bases spanning the gap. The source material was PBMCs from blood, sampled roughly 12 days after vaccination. The rearrangement uses TRBV6-2 or TRBV6-3 and TRBJ1-1, with D possibly matching TRBD1 (6 bases). The origin of this receptor is a man over 45 who received an inactivated influenza vaccine. CDR3 residues: CASSYQQGWVTEAFF. The CDR3 DNA sequence: TGTGCCAGCAGTTACCAACAGGGTTGGGTCACTGAAGCTTTCTTT.